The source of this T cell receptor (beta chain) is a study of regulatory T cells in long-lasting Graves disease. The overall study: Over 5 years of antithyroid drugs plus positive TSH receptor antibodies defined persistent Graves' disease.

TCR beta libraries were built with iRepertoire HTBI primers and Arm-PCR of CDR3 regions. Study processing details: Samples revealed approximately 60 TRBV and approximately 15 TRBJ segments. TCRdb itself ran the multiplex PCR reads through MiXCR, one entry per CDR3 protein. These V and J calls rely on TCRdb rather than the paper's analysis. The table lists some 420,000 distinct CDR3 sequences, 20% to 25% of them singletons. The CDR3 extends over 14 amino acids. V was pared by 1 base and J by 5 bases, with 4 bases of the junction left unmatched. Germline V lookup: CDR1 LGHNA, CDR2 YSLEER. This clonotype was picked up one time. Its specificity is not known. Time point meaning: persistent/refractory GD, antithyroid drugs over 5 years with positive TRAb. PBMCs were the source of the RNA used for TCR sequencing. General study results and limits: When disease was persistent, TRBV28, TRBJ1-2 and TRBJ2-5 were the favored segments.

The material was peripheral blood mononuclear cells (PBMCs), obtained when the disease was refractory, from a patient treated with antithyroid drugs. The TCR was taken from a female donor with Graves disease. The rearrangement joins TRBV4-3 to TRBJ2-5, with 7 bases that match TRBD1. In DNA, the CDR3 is TGCGCCAGCAGCCAAGGGCCAGGGGGTGAGACCCAGTACTTC. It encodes CASSQGPGGETQYF.